The next 2 T cell receptor beta chains were all read from a single sample in a study of cytomegalovirus exposure and HLA in healthy donors. The study ran its PCR with 60 Vbeta and 13 Jbeta primers. Libraries were prepared by immunoSEQ multiplex PCR; TCRdb keeps only in-frame clonotypes and omits some of them. The sample records about 65,000 clones, roughly two thirds being singletons. The source material was PBMCs. The receptors derive from a man aged 25-40 years in good health and CMV-seronegative.

The V and J genes are TRBV6-5 and TRBJ1-5; no reliable D call. CDR3 size: 14 residues. The V gene lost 6 bases and the J gene lost 0 bases, with 9 bases spanning the gap. The germline gives CDR1 MNHEY, CDR2 SVGAGI. This CDR3 reads CASSPDLSNQPQHF. The CDR3 DNA is TGTGCCAGCAGCCCAGATCTTAGCAATCAGCCCCAGCATTTT.

This chain joins TRBV11-2 and TRBJ1-2, with 8 bases that match TRBD1. V lost 0 bases and J lost 7; bases outside the gene matches: 7. The CDR3 runs 15 residues. CDR1 and CDR2 from the germline V gene are SGHAT and FQNNGV. The CDR3: CASSLEKTGVGGYTF. The CDR3 DNA reads TGTGCCAGCAGCTTAGAGAAGACAGGGGTTGGTGGCTACACCTTC.